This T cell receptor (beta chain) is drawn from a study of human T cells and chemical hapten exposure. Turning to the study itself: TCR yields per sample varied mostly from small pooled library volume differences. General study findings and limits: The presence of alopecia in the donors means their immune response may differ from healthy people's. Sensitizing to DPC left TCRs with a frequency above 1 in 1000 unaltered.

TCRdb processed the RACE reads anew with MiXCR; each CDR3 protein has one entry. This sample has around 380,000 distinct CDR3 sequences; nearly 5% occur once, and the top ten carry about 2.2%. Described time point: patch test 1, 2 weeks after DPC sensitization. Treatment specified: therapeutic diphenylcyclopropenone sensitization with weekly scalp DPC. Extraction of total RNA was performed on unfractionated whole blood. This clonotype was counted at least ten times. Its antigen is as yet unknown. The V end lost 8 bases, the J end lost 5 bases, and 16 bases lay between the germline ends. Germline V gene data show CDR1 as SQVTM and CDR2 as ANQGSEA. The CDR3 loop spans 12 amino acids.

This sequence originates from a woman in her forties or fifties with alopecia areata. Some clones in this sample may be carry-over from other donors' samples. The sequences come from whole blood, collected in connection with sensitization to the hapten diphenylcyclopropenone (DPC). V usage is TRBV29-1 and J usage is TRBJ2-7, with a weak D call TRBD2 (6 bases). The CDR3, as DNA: TGCAGCTTTGGGGGGACCCGCGACGAGCAGTACTTC. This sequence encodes CSFGGTRDEQYF.